These 28 T cell receptor beta chains came from one sample sequenced in a study of T cell clones after liver transplantation. Using immunoSEQ multiplex PCR, the repertoire was profiled, and TCRdb retains in-frame clones only, with some absent. The table has 70,000 to 95,000 clones, approximately 82% seen once. The material was CD4+ T cells from blood, obtained at the 22-month timepoint. All receptors come from a human patient who received a liver transplant. Some T cells may be provided by the graft donor.

This rearrangement joins TRBV6-1 to TRBJ1-5; perhaps TRBD1 as D (5 bases). Between the trimmed V and J ends, which lost 5 bases and 5 bases, there was a span of 13 bases. The CDR3 is 14 residues long. Per the germline V gene, CDR1 is MNHNS and CDR2 is SASEGT. CDR3 DNA sequence: TGTGCCAGCAGTTCGGTCAGGGAAGATCAGCCCCAGCATTTT. Residues: CASSSVREDQPQHF.

The chain recombines TRBV15 with TRBJ2-3; D gene uncertain. V was clipped by 6 bases and J by 1 base, with 8 bases between them. Germline CDR1 reads LNHNV; CDR2 reads YYDKDF (reference sequence). The CDR3 extends over 13 amino acids. CDR3 protein: CATSSRGTDTQYF. The CDR3 coding sequence is TGTGCCACCAGTAGCAGAGGCACAGATACGCAGTATTTT.

This clone was recorded only once. The V and J genes are TRBV7-2 and TRBJ2-5; no firm D call. There are 14 residues in the CDR3. Trimming pared 3 bases from V and 2 bases from J, leaving 10 bases between. The V gene's germline CDR1 is SGHTA and CDR2 FQGNSA. The CDR3 nucleotides read TGTGCCAGCAGCTTGGGCTACGCACAAGAGACCCAGTACTTC. This sequence encodes CASSLGYAQETQYF.

The chain recombines TRBV6-5 with TRBJ1-2; D ambiguous. The ends were cut back, 2 bases at V and 2 bases at J, with 12 bases in the middle. This CDR3 has 15 amino acids. CDR1 and CDR2 from the germline V gene are MNHEY and SVGAGI. The CDR3: CASSYHQSSNYGYTF. CDR3 DNA: TGTGCCAGCAGTTACCACCAGAGCAGCAACTATGGCTACACCTTC.

The chain is built from TRBV7-2 and TRBJ2-5; 10 nucleotides agree with TRBD2. V lost 6 bases and J lost 5; bases outside the gene matches: 9. CDR3 length: 15 residues. Germline assignment: CDR1 SGHTA and CDR2 FQGNSA. Here the CDR3 reads CASRPAGGPWETQYF. The DNA of the CDR3 is TGTGCCAGCAGGCCAGCGGGGGGGCCTTGGGAGACCCAGTACTTC.

The chain links TRBV27 to TRBJ2-7; D is possibly TRBD1 (5 bases). With 5 bases removed from V and 5 bases from J, the gap between germline ends came to 16 bases. Germline V lookup: CDR1 MNHEY, CDR2 SMNVEV (reference sequence). The CDR3 loop spans 14 amino acids. DNA for the CDR3: TGTGCCAGCAGTACTATCATGGGGCGCGACGAGCAGTACTTC. Translating it yields CASSTIMGRDEQYF.

J is TRBJ1-3 and V is TRBV30; no firm D call. V lost 4 bases and J lost 4, with 14 bases in between. The germline gives CDR1 GTSNPN, CDR2 SVGIG (reference sequence). The CDR3 consists of 14 residues. This CDR3 reads CAWIIPQKGNTIYF. The DNA of the CDR3 is TGTGCCTGGATTATACCCCAGAAGGGAAACACCATATATTTT.

The rearrangement joins TRBV27 to TRBJ1-1; D is unclear. Germline V CDR1 and CDR2: MNHEY, SMNVEV (reference sequence). V gave up 3 bases and J gave up 4 bases, with 12 bases separating them. The CDR3 consists of 14 residues. The chain's CDR3 is CASSLAERGTEAFF. For the CDR3, the DNA is TGTGCCAGCAGTTTGGCAGAGCGGGGCACTGAAGCTTTCTTT.

This clone was counted a single time. This rearrangement joins TRBV5-4 to TRBJ2-3, with TRBD2 matching 10 bases. This CDR3 region has 16 residues. CDR1 and CDR2 from the germline V gene are SGHNT and YYREEE (reference sequence). The ends lost 0 bases at V and 4 bases at J; junction bases unmatched: 5. CDR3 sequence (DNA): TGTGCCAGCAGCTTGGAGGCTAGCGGGGGTGCAGATACGCAGTATTTT. It specifies CASSLEASGGADTQYF.

The chain has TRBV14 and TRBJ2-3; 9 positions agree with TRBD1. The germline V gene encodes CDR1 SGHDN and CDR2 FVKESK. The CDR3 totals 16 residues. Trimming at V came to 4 bases and at J to 1 base, leaving 6 bases not matched to a gene. The CDR3 protein is CASSRGTGIGTDTQYF. The CDR3 region has the DNA TGTGCCAGCAGCCGCGGGACAGGGATCGGCACAGATACGCAGTATTTT.

This chain uses TRBV4-2 with TRBJ2-1, with D tentatively TRBD1 or TRBD2 (5 bases each). The CDR3 has 15 residues. The germline V and J ends were trimmed by 1 base and 6 bases, with 13 bases remaining between them. The germline V gene has CDR1 LGHNA and CDR2 YNFKEQ. CDR3 sequence reads: CASSQASMRGNEQFF. The CDR3 DNA reads as TGTGCCAGCAGCCAAGCGTCCATGAGGGGCAATGAGCAGTTCTTC.

This sequence joins TRBV6-1 and TRBJ2-7; 7 bases fit TRBD1. J was trimmed by 2 bases and V by 7 bases; bases with no gene match: 8. Germline V CDR1 and CDR2: MNHNS, SASEGT. This CDR3 spans 14 amino acids. CDR3 nucleotide sequence: TGTGCCAGCACCACCGGGGACAGCGCCTACGAGCAGTACTTC. As protein: CASTTGDSAYEQYF.

This clone was seen just once. V usage is TRBV7-2 and J usage is TRBJ2-1; unclear D gene. The CDR3 runs 15 residues. Per germline, CDR1 SGHTA and CDR2 FQGNSA. Trimming took off 2 bases at V and 2 bases at J, with 10 bases between the two ends. The CDR3: CASSLFRPPYNEQFF. CDR3 bases: TGTGCCAGCAGCTTATTTCGACCACCCTACAATGAGCAGTTCTTC.

This clone is medium-sized within its sample. This chain connects TRBV19 to TRBJ2-7; TRBD1 might be the D (5 bases). Germline V gene data show CDR1 as LNHDA and CDR2 as SQIVND (reference sequence). V lost 0 bases and J 6 bases, leaving 12 bases between the germline ends. CDR3 length: 14 amino acids. The CDR3 sequence is CASSIDRAVGEQYF. The CDR3 bases are TGTGCCAGTAGTATAGACAGGGCGGTCGGCGAGCAGTACTTC.

This chain joins TRBV7-3 and TRBJ1-1; D is possibly TRBD1 (6 bases). V lost 2 bases to trimming and J lost 11 bases, with 18 bases between them. The CDR3 is made up of 14 amino acids. Per germline, CDR1 SGHTA and CDR2 FQGTGA. The CDR3 DNA reads as TGTGCCAGCAGCTTAGGGACTTCGGGGGCTGGTGCTTTCTTT. Amino acid sequence: CASSLGTSGAGAFF.

This clone appeared a few times. The chain uses TRBV5-1 and TRBJ2-7; 7 bases are shared with TRBD1. V trimming: 1 base; J trimming: 0 bases; junction bases outside the gene matches: 10. CDR1 is SGHRS and CDR2 is YFSETQ in the germline V gene. This CDR3 region has 17 residues. The CDR3 DNA reads as TGCGCCAGCAGCTTGAGAGGGGGCAGGGCGAGCTCCTACGAGCAGTACTTC. It yields the protein CASSLRGGRASSYEQYF. Full variable domain (missing parts from reference TRBV5-1 and TRBJ2-7): KAGVTQTPRYLIKTRGQQVTLSCSPISGHRSVSWYQQTPGQGLQFLFEYFSETQRNKGNFPGRFSGRQFSNSRSEMNVSTLELGDSALYLCASSLRGGRASSYEQYFGPGTRLTVT.

Notes on this clone: One end of the junction does not line up with germline, which may come from a read error. The rearrangement joins TRBV7-7 to TRBJ1-3; D gene ambiguous. The CDR3 is made up of 13 amino acids. Germline CDR1 reads SSHAT; CDR2 reads FNYEAQ (reference sequence). The DNA for the CDR3 is TGTGCTAGCAGCTTAGATAGGGGAAACACCATATATTTT. Translation gives CASSLDRGNTIYF.

This clone has only a few counts. V and J are TRBV30 and TRBJ2-2; D remains unclear. There are 13 residues in the CDR3. Trimming cost V 0 bases and J 2 bases, with 4 bases left between them. The germline gives CDR1 GTSNPN, CDR2 SVGIG (reference sequence). This chain's CDR3 is CAWSVGNTGELFF. CDR3 nucleotides: TGTGCCTGGAGTGTAGGAAACACCGGGGAGCTGTTTTTT. Full variable domain (remainder filled in from reference TRBV30 and TRBJ2-2): SQTIHQWPATLVQPVGSPLSLECTVEGTSNPNLYWYRQAAGRGLQLLFYSVGIGQISSEVPQNLSASRPQDRQFILSSKKLLLSDSGFYLCAWSVGNTGELFFGEGSRLTVL.

This chain uses TRBV4-3 with TRBJ1-5; D remains unclear. Deletions cut 4 bases from V and 2 bases from J, with 9 bases between. Germline V CDR1 and CDR2: LGHNA, YSLEER. This CDR3 contains 14 residues. The CDR3 nucleotides are TGCGCCAGCAGCCCATCAGGCGGCAATCAGCCCCAGCATTTT. It specifies CASSPSGGNQPQHF.

V usage is TRBV15 and J usage is TRBJ1-5; a possible D gene is TRBD1 (5 bases). Trimming took off 0 bases at V and 4 bases at J, with 13 bases between the two ends. CDR3 size: 16 residues. Germline lookup yields CDR1 LNHNV and CDR2 YYDKDF (reference sequence). CDR3 loop: CATSRDVGGPNQPQHF. The CDR3 DNA follows: TGTGCCACCAGCAGAGATGTGGGGGGTCCTAATCAGCCCCAGCATTTT.

There are a few counts of this clone. The V call is TRBV9, the J call TRBJ1-2; tentative D call: TRBD1 (5 bases). Trimming stripped 0 bases from V and 6 bases from J, with 15 bases between. The CDR3 has 15 residues. The germline gives CDR1 SGDLS, CDR2 YYNGEE. The CDR3 DNA reads as TGTGCCAGCAGCGTAGAACTGGCAGGGCTCCATGGCTACACCTTC. It is translated as CASSVELAGLHGYTF.

The rearrangement joins TRBV27 to TRBJ2-1, with TRBD1 as a possible D gene (5 bases). The CDR3 runs to 14 residues. Per germline, CDR1 MNHEY and CDR2 SMNVEV (reference sequence). The ends were cut back, 0 bases at V and 5 bases at J, with 8 bases in the middle. The CDR3 spells CASSLSRRDNEQFF. The CDR3 region has the DNA TGTGCCAGCAGTTTATCGCGCAGGGACAATGAGCAGTTCTTC.

The chain couples TRBV29-1 to TRBJ2-7; TRBD2 agrees at 15 bases. The CDR3 spans 16 residues. V lost 1 base and J lost 2; bases outside the gene matches: 3. In germline, CDR1 is SQVTM, CDR2 ANQGSEA. CDR3 residues: CSVEGGTSGRTYEQYF. DNA for the CDR3: TGCAGCGTTGAAGGCGGGACTAGCGGGAGGACCTACGAGCAGTACTTC.

This clone was observed a handful of times. The genes are TRBV4-3 and TRBJ2-7; the D is unclear. Trimming pared 0 bases from V and 3 bases from J, leaving 9 bases between. Germline lookup yields CDR1 LGHNA and CDR2 YSLEER. There are 14 residues in the CDR3. CDR3 DNA: TGCGCCAGCAGCCAAGATTCCATGAGCTACGAGCAGTACTTC. Amino acid sequence: CASSQDSMSYEQYF.

The table lists this clone with a count of one. The chain is built from TRBV5-1 and TRBJ2-3; 7 positions match TRBD2. Germline V gene lookup returns CDR1 SGHRS and CDR2 YFSETQ. V was pared by 0 bases and J by 0 bases, with 1 base of the junction left unmatched. CDR3 size: 15 residues. CDR3 amino acids: CASSLASGSTDTQYF. Written as DNA, the CDR3 is TGCGCCAGCAGCTTGGCTAGCGGAAGCACAGATACGCAGTATTTT.

The chain is built from TRBV11-1 and TRBJ2-3; a possible D gene is TRBD2 (5 bases). Germline CDR1 and CDR2: SGHAT and FQDESV (reference sequence). V shed 7 bases and J shed 6 bases, with 14 bases lying between them. This CDR3 has 13 amino acids. The CDR3, as DNA: TGTGCCAGCATGACGGGAATTTCCGATACGCAGTATTTT. This translates into CASMTGISDTQYF. Together with reference TRBV11-1 and TRBJ2-3, the CDR3 gives the full variable domain: EAEVAQSPRYKITEKSQAVAFWCDPISGHATLYWYRQILGQGPELLVQFQDESVVDDSQLPKDRFSAERLKGVDSTLKIQPAELGDSAMYLCASMTGISDTQYFGPGTRLTVL.

V is TRBV28 and J is TRBJ2-3; possibly TRBD2 for D (6 bases). V was shortened by 6 bases and J by 3 bases, with 13 bases between the two germline ends. Germline assignment: CDR1 MDHEN and CDR2 SYDVKM. The CDR3 spans 14 residues. The CDR3: CASRVAVGTDTQYF. Written as DNA, the CDR3 is TGTGCCAGCAGAGTAGCGGTAGGGACAGATACGCAGTATTTT.

The chain uses TRBV19 and TRBJ1-5; no clear D gene. The germline gives CDR1 LNHDA, CDR2 SQIVND (reference sequence). V was shortened by 3 bases and J by 4 bases, with 16 bases between the two germline ends. The CDR3 extends over 16 amino acids. The CDR3 coding sequence is TGTGCCAGTAGTATGCCCGGGAAGGGCGGGAATCAGCCCCAGCATTTT. This sequence encodes CASSMPGKGGNQPQHF. Filled out from reference TRBV19 and TRBJ1-5, the complete variable domain reads DGGITQSPKYLFRKEGQNVTLSCEQNLNHDAMYWYRQDPGQGLRLIYYSQIVNDFQKGDIAEGYSVSREKKESFPLTVTSAQKNPTAFYLCASSMPGKGGNQPQHFGDGTRLSIL.